The 31 T cell receptor beta chains in this list originate from one sample, sequenced in a study of T cells in women clearing cervical HPV infection. Generated by immunoSEQ multiplex PCR, the TCRdb table keeps only in-frame clones and is missing some. In all, the sample yields 25,000 to 35,000 clones. The sequenced sample consisted of blood buffy coat. These TCRs come from a woman aged 18-70 years with a cervical HPV16 infection that either progressed to CIN3+ or cleared (not recorded which).

As concerns this clone: The observed sequence ends 3 residues before the CDR3 terminus, with the missing tail filled in from the germline J gene. The chain links TRBV7-9 to TRBJ2-5, with D perhaps matching TRBD2 (5 bases). Germline V gives CDR1 SEHNR, CDR2 FQNEAQ (reference sequence). V was shortened by 10 bases and J by 5 bases, with 17 bases between the two germline ends. The length of the CDR3 is 13 residues. The CDR3 here is CATSVRAEETQYF. The CDR3 DNA, read in part, is TGTGCCACCTCCGTGCGGGCCGAGGAGACC.

On this clone itself: The CDR3 end falls 3 residues outside the read, so it is completed with the germline J gene. This chain uses TRBV2 with TRBJ1-2; D ambiguous. The germline gives CDR1 SNHLY, CDR2 FYNNEI. The CDR3 has 14 residues. Partial CDR3 DNA: TGTGCCAGCAGTGAAAAAGGGTTTGCCTACGAC. This codes for CASSEKGFAYD. The whole CDR3 sequence is CASSEKGFAYDYTF.

Note on this clone: From the germline J gene comes the end of the CDR3, since the read stops 3 residues before it. The V and J genes are TRBV5-1 and TRBJ1-2; D is possibly TRBD1 (5 bases). The CDR3 runs to 12 residues. CDR1 and CDR2 (germline): SGHRS, YFSETQ. The chain's CDR3 is CASSLEDKGYTF. CDR3 DNA (partial): TGCGCCAGCAGCTTGGAGGACAAGGGC. The complete variable domain, with remaining parts taken from reference TRBV5-1 and TRBJ1-2, reads KAGVTQTPRYLIKTRGQQVTLSCSPISGHRSVSWYQQTPGQGLQFLFEYFSETQRNKGNFPGRFSGRQFSNSRSEMNVSTLELGDSALYLCASSLEDKGYTFGSGTRLTVV.

Points on this clone: The read falls 3 residues short of the CDR3 end, and the missing part is taken from the germline J gene. This chain joins TRBV6-2 or TRBV6-3 and TRBJ1-5; 11 nucleotides align to TRBD1. The CDR3 sequence is 14 residues long. CDR1 is MNHEY and CDR2 is SVGEGT in the germline V gene. After removal of 6 bases from V and 5 bases from J, the junction contained 3 bases not matched to a gene. The CDR3 DNA, read in part, is TGTGCCAGCAGGGACAGGGGGCTCGATCAGCCC. Protein sequence: CASRDRGLDQP. The entire CDR3 sequence reads CASRDRGLDQPQHF.

A remark on this clone: The read comes to an end 3 residues before the CDR3 does, leaving the germline J gene to fill in the end. The rearrangement joins TRBV29-1 to TRBJ1-1, with D maybe TRBD1 (6 bases). Germline CDR1 is SQVTM and CDR2 is ANQGSEA. V was cut by 6 bases and J by 0 bases, with 11 bases left in between. The CDR3 contains 13 residues. CDR3 DNA, as far as it was read: TGCAGCGTGGCCGGGACAATGAACACTGAA. Translated, it gives CSVAGTMNTE. The entire CDR3 is CSVAGTMNTEAFF.

Comment on this clone: One junction end disagrees with the germline gene, perhaps due to a read error. The read comes to an end 3 residues before the CDR3 does, leaving the germline J gene to fill in the end. The sample contains more than one DNA sequence encoding this CDR3. J is TRBJ1-3 and V is TRBV7-9; D call uncertain. Germline CDR1 SEHNR, CDR2 FQNEAQ (reference sequence). This CDR3 is built from 15 residues. This CDR3 reads CASSLEAGLRNTIYF. The covered CDR3 bases are TGTGCCAGCAGCTTAGAGGCGGGTTTGAGAAACACA. Together with reference TRBV7-9 and TRBJ1-3, the CDR3 gives the full variable domain: DTGVSQNPRHKITKRGQNVTFRCDPISEHNRLYWYRQTLGQGPEFLTYFQNEAQLEKSRLLSDRFSAERPKGSFSTLEIQRTEQGDSAMYLCASSLEAGLRNTIYFGEGSWLTVV.

Notes on this clone: Coverage ceases 3 residues before the CDR3 finishes, and the germline J gene fills in the end. This rearrangement joins TRBV5-1 to TRBJ1-4; TRBD1 agrees at 12 bases. Germline V gene data show CDR1 as SGHRS and CDR2 as YFSETQ. The CDR3 spans 17 residues. The CDR3 reads CASSLYAGTGGPTPLFF. The CDR3 DNA, read in part, is TGCGCCAGCAGCTTGTACGCTGGGACAGGGGGCCCTACACCA.

Of note for this clone: The missing CDR3 end, 3 residues past where the read stops, is filled in from the germline J gene. The V call is TRBV18, the J call TRBJ1-2; a weak D match, TRBD1 (5 bases). This CDR3 spans 17 amino acids. The germline V gene encodes CDR1 KGHSH and CDR2 LQKENI. This chain's CDR3 is CASSQIGTSSSTDTYTF. CDR3 DNA, as far as it was read: TGTGCCAGCTCACAAATAGGGACTAGCAGTAGCACAGATACC.

With regard to this clone: The read halts 3 residues ahead of the CDR3 end, with the missing end drawn from the germline J gene. This chain connects TRBV2 to TRBJ2-1, with TRBD1 matching over 8 bases. J gave up 2 bases and V 6 bases, and 6 bases lay outside the gene matches. This CDR3 region has 15 residues. Per germline, CDR1 SNHLY and CDR2 FYNNEI. CDR3 sequence reads: CASSQGQVTYNEQFF. Incomplete CDR3 DNA: TGTGCCAGCAGCCAGGGACAGGTTACCTACAATGAG.

Incomplete CDR3 DNA: TGTGCCAGCAGCCCCGGGACAGTGGTTAATGAG. Protein product: CASSPGTVVNE. Given in full, the CDR3 is CASSPGTVVNEQFF. The genes are TRBV7-3 and TRBJ2-1; 7 nucleotides align to TRBD1. From the germline J gene comes the end of the CDR3, since the read stops 3 residues before it. Looked up from germline, CDR1 is SGHTA and CDR2 is FQGTGA. After removal of 5 bases from V and 7 bases from J, the junction contained 8 bases not matched to a gene. This CDR3 has 14 amino acids.

For this clone: The CDR3 goes on 3 residues after the read ends, and that part is filled in from the germline J gene. The chain recombines TRBV20-1 with TRBJ2-2; the match to TRBD1 covers 8 bases. CDR1 and CDR2 (germline): DFQATT, SNEGSKA (reference sequence). J was trimmed by 5 bases and V by 6 bases; bases with no gene match: 11. The CDR3 extends over 15 amino acids. CDR3 DNA, as far as it was read: TGCAGTGCCCGACCCCCAGGGGGCATGACCGGGGAG. Amino acids: CSARPPGGMTGE. The full CDR3 protein is CSARPPGGMTGELFF.

Details on this clone: The CDR3 extends 3 residues past the end of the read, so its final part is completed from the germline J gene. The V call is TRBV29-1, the J call TRBJ2-3; D is perhaps TRBD1 (5 bases). CDR3 length: 12 amino acids. CDR1 is SQVTM and CDR2 is ANQGSEA in the germline V gene. The DNA read from the CDR3 is TGCAGCGTTGATCGCGGACAAGAGACG. Protein product: CSVDRGQET. The full CDR3 sequence reads CSVDRGQETQYF.

On this clone: The read ends 3 residues shy of where the CDR3 ends; the end is completed using the germline J gene. This chain links TRBV7-2 with TRBJ2-1; D is possibly TRBD2 (6 bases). CDR3 length equals 15 residues. The V end lost 5 bases, the J end lost 4 bases, and 15 bases lay between the germline ends. Germline V gives CDR1 SGHTA, CDR2 FQGNSA. CDR3: CASSPVGGDYNEQFF. CDR3 DNA (partial): TGTGCCAGCAGCCCCGTCGGCGGGGATTACAATGAG.

As regards this clone: Read sequence stops 3 residues before the CDR3 end, and the germline J gene provides the missing end. This rearrangement joins TRBV5-1 to TRBJ2-6, with D unclear. The germline V gene has CDR1 SGHRS and CDR2 YFSETQ. Trimming removed 0 bases at V and 0 bases at J, with 10 bases between. The CDR3 is 17 residues long. CDR3 sequence reads: CASSLENTFSGANVLTF. The sequenced part of the CDR3 DNA is TGCGCCAGCAGCTTGGAGAACACCTTCTCTGGGGCCAACGTC.

A word on this clone: The read ends 3 residues before the CDR3 terminus; that terminus is restored from the germline J gene. V gene TRBV4-1 combines with J gene TRBJ1-5; 11 bases align to TRBD1. CDR3 length equals 16 residues. V lost 0 bases to trimming and J lost 6 bases; unmatched junction nucleotides: 4. CDR1 and CDR2 (germline): MGHRA, YSYEKL. The part of the CDR3 DNA that was read is TGCGCCAGCAGCCAAGATAGGACAGGGGGCGGTCAGCCC. Its translation is CASSQDRTGGGQP. The whole CDR3 sequence reads CASSQDRTGGGQPQHF.

On this clone: The read gets to within 3 residues of the CDR3 end, and the germline J gene fills in the rest. The chain recombines TRBV7-9 with TRBJ2-2, with 7 positions matching TRBD1. CDR1 is SEHNR and CDR2 is FQNEAQ in the germline V gene (reference sequence). This CDR3 has 15 residues. The CDR3 DNA, read in part, is TGTGCCAGCAGCAGGGACAGCCGAACTAATGAAAAG. This encodes CASSRDSRTNEK. The whole CDR3 region reads CASSRDSRTNEKLFF. Supplemented by reference TRBV7-9 and TRBJ2-2, the full variable domain reads DTGVSQNPRHKITKRGQNVTFRCDPISEHNRLYWYRQTLGQGPEFLTYFQNEAQLEKSRLLSDRFSAERPKGSFSTLEIQRTEQGDSAMYLCASSRDSRTNEKLFFGEGSRLTVL.

Worth noting for this clone: The CDR3 is cut off 3 residues early in the read; its end comes from the germline J gene. This rearrangement joins TRBV19 to TRBJ1-4, with a tentative D call TRBD1 (6 bases). This CDR3 spans 14 amino acids. Germline loops: CDR1 LNHDA, CDR2 SQIVND (reference sequence). The CDR3 sequence: CASSTYRDNSPLFF. CDR3 DNA (partial): TGTGCCAGTAGTACTTACAGGGATAATTCACCA.

As to this clone: The sequenced fragment ends 3 residues before the CDR3 boundary, so the rest is inferred from the germline J gene. The rearrangement uses TRBV5-1 and TRBJ2-3, with D perhaps matching TRBD2 (5 bases). Germline CDR1 SGHRS, CDR2 YFSETQ. CDR3 size: 15 residues. V lost 1 base, J lost 3 bases, and 12 bases lay in between. CDR3 bases read: TGCGCCAGCAGCTTGCGCGGGCAAGGGACAGATACG. Protein product: CASSLRGQGTDT. The whole CDR3 region reads CASSLRGQGTDTQYF.

With respect to this clone: The read terminates 3 residues before the CDR3 end, so the remaining end is supplied by the germline J gene. V usage is TRBV7-3 and J usage is TRBJ2-3; TRBD2 is a possible D gene (6 bases). From germline, CDR1 is SGHTA and CDR2 FQGTGA. CDR3 length: 14 residues. Trimming shortened V by 5 bases and J by 3 bases, and 12 bases separated the two germline ends. CDR3 loop: CASSRTTRTDTQYF. The CDR3 DNA, read in part, is TGTGCCAGCAGCCGCACGACTAGAACAGATACG.

Concerning this clone: Sequencing ends 3 residues short of the CDR3 end; the germline J gene provides the rest. This sequence joins TRBV6-2 or TRBV6-3 and TRBJ1-5; 10 nucleotides agree with TRBD1. Germline V lookup: CDR1 MNHEY, CDR2 SVGEGT. V lost 6 bases and J lost 0; bases outside the gene matches: 5. The CDR3 runs to 16 residues. This CDR3 reads CASRSGTGASNQPQHF. The sequenced CDR3 bases are TGTGCCAGCAGATCGGGGACAGGGGCTAGCAATCAGCCC.

The covered CDR3 bases are TGCAGTGCTTGGGACAGGTTCTACGAG. It codes for CSAWDRFYE. The whole CDR3 sequence is CSAWDRFYEQYF. This chain connects TRBV20-1 to TRBJ2-7; 8 nucleotides match TRBD1. The CDR3 end lies 3 residues beyond the end of the read and is filled in from the germline J gene. Germline CDR1 DFQATT, CDR2 SNEGSKA (reference sequence). The CDR3 loop spans 12 amino acids. V lost 5 bases to trimming and J lost 3 bases; unmatched junction nucleotides: 3.

Details on this clone: The observed sequence ends 3 residues before the CDR3 terminus, with the missing tail filled in from the germline J gene. The chain couples TRBV2 to TRBJ1-2; possibly TRBD1 for D (6 bases). CDR1 is SNHLY and CDR2 is FYNNEI in the germline V gene. The CDR3 consists of 13 residues. The CDR3 sequence: CASSGQVSYDYTF. Incomplete CDR3 DNA: TGTGCCAGCAGTGGACAGGTTAGCTACGAC.

Notes on this clone: Read coverage stops 3 residues before the CDR3 terminus; the germline J gene supplies the remainder. This chain connects TRBV12-3 or TRBV12-4 to TRBJ1-3; unclear D gene. The CDR3 loop spans 12 amino acids. The CDR3 protein is CASSLGTAGIYF. CDR3 DNA (partial): TGTGCCAGCAGTTTAGGTACCGCCGGG.

In regard to this clone: The read is 3 residues too short to cover the CDR3 end, so that end is filled in from the germline J gene. This chain links TRBV20-1 with TRBJ2-3; 11 bases are a match to TRBD2. Per the germline V gene, CDR1 is DFQATT and CDR2 is SNEGSKA (reference sequence). Trimming took 6 bases from V and 0 from J; bases not matched to a gene: 5. The CDR3 has 15 residues. CDR3 amino acids: CSAILAGDSTDTQYF. The covered CDR3 bases are TGCAGTGCAATACTAGCGGGAGACAGCACAGATACG.

On this clone itself: The CDR3 goes on 3 residues after the read ends, and that part is filled in from the germline J gene. This chain uses TRBV7-3 with TRBJ1-1; D unresolved. CDR1 is SGHTA, CDR2 FQGTGA, per germline. The length of the CDR3 is 13 residues. Between the trimmed V and J ends, which lost 4 bases and 5 bases, there was a span of 11 bases. Incomplete CDR3 DNA: TGTGCCAGCAGCTCCAACGGGTGGACTGAA. It specifies CASSSNGWTE. The full CDR3 reads CASSSNGWTEAFF. The whole variable domain, remainder taken from reference TRBV7-3 and TRBJ1-1, is GAGVSQTPSNKVTEKGKYVELRCDPISGHTALYWYRQSLGQGPEFLIYFQGTGAADDSGLPNDRFFAVRPEGSVSTLKIQRTERGDSAVYLCASSSNGWTEAFFGQGTRLTVV.

A remark on this clone: The read ends 3 residues early relative to the CDR3; the germline J gene fills the gap. The chain couples TRBV18 to TRBJ1-2, with 9 bases identical to TRBD1. V was pared by 8 bases and J by 6 bases, with 7 bases of the junction left unmatched. Germline V gene sequence: CDR1 KGHSH, CDR2 LQKENI. The CDR3 spans 13 residues. The sequenced CDR3 bases are TGTGCCAGCCGCCCGGACAGGGGCAATGGC. It translates to CASRPDRGNG. The full CDR3 protein is CASRPDRGNGYTF.

Comments on this clone: Read data end 3 residues before the CDR3 end; the end is taken from the germline J gene. The V call is TRBV6-2 or TRBV6-3, the J call TRBJ1-2, with D perhaps matching TRBD1 (6 bases). Germline values: CDR1 MNHEY, CDR2 SVGEGT. Trimming took off 2 bases at V and 6 bases at J, with 16 bases between the two ends. This CDR3 spans 15 amino acids. The sequenced CDR3 bases are TGTGCCAGCAGTTACCGCGCCGGGGGGCTTCATGGC. As protein: CASSYRAGGLHG. The entire CDR3 is CASSYRAGGLHGYTF.

On this clone: The read ends 3 residues shy of where the CDR3 ends; the end is completed using the germline J gene. The gene calls are TRBV6-2 or TRBV6-3 and TRBJ1-2; 7 positions match TRBD1. The germline V gene encodes CDR1 MNHEY and CDR2 SVGEGT. The CDR3 has 13 amino acids. The CDR3 DNA, read in part, is TGTGCCAGCAGTTACCGGACAGGCCGCTGC. Translating it yields CASSYRTGRC. The whole CDR3 region reads CASSYRTGRCYTF.

As concerns this clone: The CDR3 end lies 3 residues beyond the end of the read and is filled in from the germline J gene. The gene calls are TRBV10-3 and TRBJ2-3; D gene unclear. V lost 3 bases and J 0 bases, leaving 13 bases between the germline ends. The germline CDR1 and CDR2 sequences are ENHRY and SYGVKD. This CDR3 contains 16 residues. CDR3 DNA, as far as it was read: TGTGCCATCAGTGATGAAAACAGACCGAGCACAGATACG. It translates to CAISDENRPSTDT. The whole CDR3 is CAISDENRPSTDTQYF.

CDR3 bases read: TGTGCCAGCAGCTCGGGACTACAGGGAAACGAG. Amino acids: CASSSGLQGNE. The complete CDR3 sequence is CASSSGLQGNEQYF. J is TRBJ2-7 and V is TRBV11-3; maybe TRBD2 (7 bases). The DNA ends 3 residues before the CDR3 does, and the rest of the CDR3 is filled in from the germline J gene. The germline CDR1 and CDR2 sequences are SGHNT and YENEEA. The CDR3 totals 14 residues. V lost 4 bases and J 5 bases, leaving 15 bases between the germline ends.

Comment on this clone: The sequence runs out 3 residues before the end of the CDR3; the remainder is reconstructed from the germline J gene. The chain employs TRBV19 and TRBJ1-2; 7 nucleotides match TRBD1. CDR1 is LNHDA, CDR2 SQIVND, per germline (reference sequence). This CDR3 is built from 13 residues. Losses at the gene ends were 7 bases for V and 6 bases for J; bases not matched to a gene: 8. The CDR3 sequence: CASKQDRLNGYTF. The sequenced part of the CDR3 DNA is TGTGCCAGTAAACAGGACAGGCTGAATGGC.